A selection of T cell receptor beta chains follows, all from one sample in a study of Ad26.COV2.S vaccination and SARS-CoV-2 variants. The repertoire was sequenced with immunoSEQ multiplex PCR; TCRdb's copy has only in-frame clones and lacks some. Here the sample spans more than 300,000 clones, around 89% being singletons. Sequences were derived from peripheral blood, sampled in a trial of Ad26.COV2.S vaccine versus placebo. The receptors stem from a person between 18 and 59 years old who received the Ad26.COV2.S COVID-19 vaccine or a placebo. Both conserved end residues are part of each CDR3. The D gene is left open where the match is weak. The listing skips clone size in some rows; elsewhere it reads once, few, many or a size class.

TRBV7-3	15	TRBJ1-3	.	TRBD1	TGTGCCAGCAGCCTACAACAGGGGGAAGGAAACACCATATATTTT	CASSLQQGEGNTIYF
TRBV11-2	15	TRBJ1-4	.	.	TGTGCCAGCAGCCCGCCGGGACGGCGTAATGAAAAACTGTTTTTT	CASSPPGRRNEKLFF
TRBV9	16	TRBJ1-3	.	TRBD1	TGTGCCAGCAGCGTAGTTGGGACAGGAGGTGGAAACACCATATATTTT	CASSVVGTGGGNTIYF
TRBV3-1/TRBV3-2	15	TRBJ1-1	.	.	TGTGCCAGCAGCAAAGGCGGGGCAATGAACACTGAAGCTTTCTTT	CASSKGGAMNTEAFF
TRBV3-1/TRBV3-2	15	TRBJ2-1	.	.	TGTGCCAGCAGCTCGGGGCTTAGGGGGTCGGGGGAGCAGTTCTTC	CASSSGLRGSGEQFF
TRBV18	14	TRBJ1-1	.	.	TGTGCCAGCTCTAAACCAGGGGAGAACACTGAAGCTTTCTTT	CASSKPGENTEAFF
TRBV6-5	14	TRBJ1-5	.	.	TGTGCCAGCAGAAAGACAGAAACGTATCAGCCCCAGCATTTT	CASRKTETYQPQHF
TRBV3-1/TRBV3-2	16	TRBJ2-5	few	.	TGTGCCAGCAGCCAGACGGGACGCCCCTTAGGAGAGACCCAGTACTTC	CASSQTGRPLGETQYF
TRBV7-8	19	TRBJ2-5	.	TRBD2	TGTGCCAGCAGCTTAGTAGGTCCAACTAGCGGGGGGTACCAAGAGACCCAGTACTTC	CASSLVGPTSGGYQETQYF
TRBV3-1/TRBV3-2	12	TRBJ2-2	.	.	TGTGCCAGCAGCTTGAGGACCCGGGAGCTGTTTTTT	CASSLRTRELFF
TRBV9	12	TRBJ2-3	few	.	TGTGCCAGCAGCGTAGACTCAGATACGCAGTATTTT	CASSVDSDTQYF
TRBV6-5	13	TRBJ1-5	.	.	TGTGCCAGCAGTCGAGGCCCCAATCAGCCCCAGCATTTT	CASSRGPNQPQHF
TRBV29-1	13	TRBJ2-1	.	TRBD2	TGCAGCGTTGTCGGCCTAGCGGGAACTGAGCAGTTCTTC	CSVVGLAGTEQFF
TRBV19	14	TRBJ1-1	.	.	TGTGCCAGTAGTCCCGGAGTATGGGACACTGAAGCTTTCTTT	CASSPGVWDTEAFF
TRBV7-2	15	TRBJ1-1	.	.	TGTGCCAGCAGCTTAGTACTGGGGATGAACACTGAAGCTTTCTTT	CASSLVLGMNTEAFF
TRBV5-4	15	TRBJ2-5	.	TRBD1	TGTGCCAGCAGCGGAAGGACAGGGGGCGTCGAGACCCAGTACTTC	CASSGRTGGVETQYF
TRBV6-5	15	TRBJ1-6	.	.	TGTGCCAGCAGTTACTCCGGGGCCTATAATTCACCCCTCCACTTT	CASSYSGAYNSPLHF
TRBV3-1/TRBV3-2	14	TRBJ2-1	.	.	TGTGCCAGCAGGATGGGACCCGCCTCCGGTGAGCAGTTCTTC	CASRMGPASGEQFF
TRBV3-1/TRBV3-2	12	TRBJ2-7	.	.	TGTGCCAGCAGCCAAACGCTGTACGAGCAGTACTTC	CASSQTLYEQYF
TRBV18	16	TRBJ2-7	.	.	TGTGCCAGCTCACAGAACGGTGAGGCTTGGCCCTACGAGCAGTACTTC	CASSQNGEAWPYEQYF
TRBV29-1	11	TRBJ1-1	.	.	TGCAGCGGCATATTGAACACTGAAGCTTTCTTT	CSGILNTEAFF